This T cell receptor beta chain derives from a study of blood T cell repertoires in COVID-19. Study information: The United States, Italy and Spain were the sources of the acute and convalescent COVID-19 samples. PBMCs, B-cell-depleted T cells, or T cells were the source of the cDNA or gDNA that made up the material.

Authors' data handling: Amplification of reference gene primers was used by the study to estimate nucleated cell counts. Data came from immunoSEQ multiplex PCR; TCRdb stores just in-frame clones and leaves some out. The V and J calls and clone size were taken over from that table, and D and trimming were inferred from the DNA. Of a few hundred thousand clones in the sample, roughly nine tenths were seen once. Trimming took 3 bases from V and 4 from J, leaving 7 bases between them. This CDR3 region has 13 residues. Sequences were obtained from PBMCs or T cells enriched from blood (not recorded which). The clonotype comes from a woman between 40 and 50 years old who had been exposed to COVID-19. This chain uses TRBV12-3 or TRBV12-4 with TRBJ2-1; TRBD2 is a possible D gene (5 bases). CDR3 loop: CASSLDSYNEQFF. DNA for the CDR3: TGTGCCAGCAGTTTGGACTCATACAATGAGCAGTTCTTC.